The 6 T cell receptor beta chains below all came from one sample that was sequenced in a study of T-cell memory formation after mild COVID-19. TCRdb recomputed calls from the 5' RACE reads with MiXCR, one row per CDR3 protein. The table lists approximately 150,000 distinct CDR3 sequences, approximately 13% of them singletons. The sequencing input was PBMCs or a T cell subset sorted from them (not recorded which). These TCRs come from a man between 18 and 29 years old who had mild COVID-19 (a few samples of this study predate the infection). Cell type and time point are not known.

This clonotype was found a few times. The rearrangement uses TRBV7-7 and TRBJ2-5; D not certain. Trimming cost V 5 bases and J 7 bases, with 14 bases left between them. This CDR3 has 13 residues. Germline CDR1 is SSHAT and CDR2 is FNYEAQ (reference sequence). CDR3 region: CASSATASGTQYF. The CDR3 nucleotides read TGTGCCAGCAGCGCGACGGCCTCGGGGACCCAGTACTTC.

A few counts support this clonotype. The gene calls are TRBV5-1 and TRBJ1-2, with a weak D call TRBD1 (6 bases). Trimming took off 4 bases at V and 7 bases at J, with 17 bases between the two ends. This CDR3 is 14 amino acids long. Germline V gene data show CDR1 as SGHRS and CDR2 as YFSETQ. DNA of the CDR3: TGCGCCAGCAGCGCTGGAACAGGGTTGGTTGGCTACACCTTC. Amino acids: CASSAGTGLVGYTF.

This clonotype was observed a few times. The CDR3 bases are TGTGCCAGCAGCGGACAGGATTATGGCTACACCTTC. This codes for CASSGQDYGYTF. The J gene is TRBJ1-2, the V gene TRBV12-3 or TRBV12-4; 7 bases fit TRBD1. The V segment lost 6 bases and the J segment 5 bases; nucleotides outside the gene matches: 3. The CDR3 has 12 residues.

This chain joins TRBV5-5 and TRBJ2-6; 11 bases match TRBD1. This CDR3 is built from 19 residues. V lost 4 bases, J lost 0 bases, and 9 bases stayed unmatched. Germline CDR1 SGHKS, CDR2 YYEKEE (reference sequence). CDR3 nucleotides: TGTGCCAGCAGCCCCCCCGGGGGACAGGGGGTCTCTGGGGCCAACGTCCTGACTTTC. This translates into CASSPPGGQGVSGANVLTF.

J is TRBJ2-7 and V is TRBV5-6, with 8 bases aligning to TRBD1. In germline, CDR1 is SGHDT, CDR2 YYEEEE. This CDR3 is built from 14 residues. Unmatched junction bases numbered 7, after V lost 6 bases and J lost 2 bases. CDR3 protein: CASTRQGTAYEQYV. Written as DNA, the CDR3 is TGTGCCAGCACCAGACAGGGGACGGCCTACGAGCAGTACGTC.

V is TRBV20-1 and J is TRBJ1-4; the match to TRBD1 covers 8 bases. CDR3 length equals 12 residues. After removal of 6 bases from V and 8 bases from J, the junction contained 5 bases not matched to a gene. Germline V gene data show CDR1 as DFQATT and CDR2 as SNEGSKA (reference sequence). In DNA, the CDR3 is TGCAGTGCAAGGACAGGGAGCGAAAAACTGTTTTTT. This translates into CSARTGSEKLFF.